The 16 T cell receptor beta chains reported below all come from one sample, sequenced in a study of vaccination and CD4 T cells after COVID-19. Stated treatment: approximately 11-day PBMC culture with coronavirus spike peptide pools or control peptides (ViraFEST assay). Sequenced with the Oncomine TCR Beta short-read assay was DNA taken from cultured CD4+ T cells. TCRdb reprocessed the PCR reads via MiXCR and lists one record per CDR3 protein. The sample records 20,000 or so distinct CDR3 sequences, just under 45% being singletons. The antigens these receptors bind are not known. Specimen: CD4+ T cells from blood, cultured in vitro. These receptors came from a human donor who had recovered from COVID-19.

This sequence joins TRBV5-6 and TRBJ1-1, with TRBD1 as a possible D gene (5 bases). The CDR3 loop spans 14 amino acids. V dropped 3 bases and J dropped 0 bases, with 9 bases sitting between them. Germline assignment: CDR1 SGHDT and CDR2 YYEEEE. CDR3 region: CASSSRGVNTEAFF. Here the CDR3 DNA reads TGTGCCAGCAGCTCCCGGGGGGTGAACACTGAAGCTTTCTTT.

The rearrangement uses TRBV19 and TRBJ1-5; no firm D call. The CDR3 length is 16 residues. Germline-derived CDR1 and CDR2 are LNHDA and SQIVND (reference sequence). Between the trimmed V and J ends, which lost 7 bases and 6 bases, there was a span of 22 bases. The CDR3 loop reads CASTPSLGLRGQPQHF. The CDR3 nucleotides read TGTGCCAGTACCCCGTCCCTCGGCCTTCGAGGTCAGCCCCAGCATTTT.

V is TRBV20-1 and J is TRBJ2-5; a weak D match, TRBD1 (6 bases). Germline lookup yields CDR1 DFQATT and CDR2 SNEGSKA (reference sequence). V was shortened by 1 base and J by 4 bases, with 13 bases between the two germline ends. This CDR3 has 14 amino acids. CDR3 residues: CSARGIRGIETQYF. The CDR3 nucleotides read TGCAGTGCTAGAGGGATCAGGGGTATAGAGACCCAGTACTTC.

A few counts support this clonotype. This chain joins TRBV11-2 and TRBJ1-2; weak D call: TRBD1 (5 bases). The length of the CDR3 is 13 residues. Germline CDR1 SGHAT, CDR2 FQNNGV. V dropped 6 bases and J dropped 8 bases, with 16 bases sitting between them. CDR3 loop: CASRTGTTRGYTF. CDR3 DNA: TGTGCCAGCAGGACCGGGACGACACGAGGCTACACCTTC.

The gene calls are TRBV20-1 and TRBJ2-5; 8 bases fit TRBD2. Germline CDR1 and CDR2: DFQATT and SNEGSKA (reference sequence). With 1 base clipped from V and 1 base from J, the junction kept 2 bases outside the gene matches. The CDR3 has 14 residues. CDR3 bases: TGCAGTGCTAGAGTAGCGGGGACCCAAGAGACCCAGTACTTC. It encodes CSARVAGTQETQYF.

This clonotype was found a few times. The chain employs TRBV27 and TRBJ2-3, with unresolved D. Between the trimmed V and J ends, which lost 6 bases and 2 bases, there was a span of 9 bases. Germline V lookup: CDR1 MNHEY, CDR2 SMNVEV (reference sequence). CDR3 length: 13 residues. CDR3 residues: CASRALTTDTQYF. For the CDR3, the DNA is TGTGCCAGCAGGGCCCTAACCACAGATACGCAGTATTTT.

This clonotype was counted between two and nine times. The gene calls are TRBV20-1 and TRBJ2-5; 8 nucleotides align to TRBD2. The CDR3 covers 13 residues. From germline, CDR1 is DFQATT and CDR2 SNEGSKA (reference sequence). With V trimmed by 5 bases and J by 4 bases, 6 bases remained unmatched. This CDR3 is CSALSGAPETQYF. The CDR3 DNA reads TGCAGTGCTCTTAGCGGGGCCCCAGAGACCCAGTACTTC.

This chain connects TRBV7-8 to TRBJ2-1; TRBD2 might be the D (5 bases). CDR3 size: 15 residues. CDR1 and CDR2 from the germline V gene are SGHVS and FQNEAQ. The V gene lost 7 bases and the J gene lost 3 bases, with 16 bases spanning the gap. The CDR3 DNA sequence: TGTGCCAGCACGCCGGCTAGGACTGTCTACAATGAGCAGTTCTTC. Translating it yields CASTPARTVYNEQFF.

This chain's CDR3 is CASRDDEAFF. CDR3 nucleotide sequence: TGTGCCAGCAGGGACGATGAAGCTTTCTTT. The gene calls are TRBV9 and TRBJ1-1; D unresolved. The V end lost 5 bases, the J end lost 7 bases, and 6 bases lay between the germline ends. The germline CDR1 and CDR2 sequences are SGDLS and YYNGEE. This CDR3 region has 10 residues. Combining the CDR3 with reference TRBV9 and TRBJ1-1 gives the whole variable domain DSGVTQTPKHLITATGQRVTLRCSPRSGDLSVYWYQQSLDQGLQFLIQYYNGEERAKGNILERFSAQQFPDLHSELNLSSLELGDSALYFCASRDDEAFFGQGTRLTVV.

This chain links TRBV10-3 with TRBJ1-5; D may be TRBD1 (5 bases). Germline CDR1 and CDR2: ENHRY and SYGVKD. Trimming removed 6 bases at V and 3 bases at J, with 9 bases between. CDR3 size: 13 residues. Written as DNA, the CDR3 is TGTGCCATCAGCCGGGACCCCAATCAGCCCCAGCATTTT. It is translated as CAISRDPNQPQHF.

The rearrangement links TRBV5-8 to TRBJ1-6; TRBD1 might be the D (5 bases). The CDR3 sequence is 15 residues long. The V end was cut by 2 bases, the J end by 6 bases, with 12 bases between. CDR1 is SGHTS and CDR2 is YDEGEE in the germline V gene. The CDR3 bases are TGTGCCAGCAGCTTACGGGGGTTTCGTAATTCACCCCTCCACTTT. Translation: CASSLRGFRNSPLHF.

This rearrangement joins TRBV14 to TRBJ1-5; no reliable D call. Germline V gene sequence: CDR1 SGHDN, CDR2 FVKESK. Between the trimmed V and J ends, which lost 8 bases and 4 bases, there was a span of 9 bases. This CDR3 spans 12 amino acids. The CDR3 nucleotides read TGTGCCAGCTCTAAGGAGAATCAGCCCCAGCATTTT. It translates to CASSKENQPQHF.

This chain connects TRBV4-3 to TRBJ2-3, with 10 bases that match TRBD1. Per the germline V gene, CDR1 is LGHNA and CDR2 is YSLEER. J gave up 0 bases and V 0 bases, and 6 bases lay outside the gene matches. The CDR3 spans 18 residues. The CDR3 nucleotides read TGCGCCAGCAGCCAAGAAAGAAGGACAGGGGGTAGCACAGATACGCAGTATTTT. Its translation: CASSQERRTGGSTDTQYF.

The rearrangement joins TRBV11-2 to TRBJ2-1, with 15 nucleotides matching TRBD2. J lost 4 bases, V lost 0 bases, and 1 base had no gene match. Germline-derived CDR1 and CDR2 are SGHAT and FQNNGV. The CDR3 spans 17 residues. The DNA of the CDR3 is TGTGCCAGCAGCTTAGATGGGACTAGCGGGAGGTACAATGAGCAGTTCTTC. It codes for CASSLDGTSGRYNEQFF.

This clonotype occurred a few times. The CDR3 here is CSALARGVEQFF. The CDR3 region has the DNA TGCAGTGCTCTGGCCCGTGGGGTTGAGCAGTTCTTC. This sequence joins TRBV20-1 and TRBJ2-1; D gene ambiguous. Germline V gene sequence: CDR1 DFQATT, CDR2 SNEGSKA (reference sequence). The CDR3 has 12 residues. The V gene lost 5 bases and the J gene lost 9 bases, with 14 bases spanning the gap.

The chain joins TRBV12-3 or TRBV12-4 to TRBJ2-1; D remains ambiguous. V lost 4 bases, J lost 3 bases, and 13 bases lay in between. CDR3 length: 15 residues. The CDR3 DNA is TGTGCCAGCAGTTACAGAGACCCTATCTACAATGAGCAGTTCTTC. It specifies CASSYRDPIYNEQFF.